This entry lists 17 T cell receptor beta chains sequenced from one sample in a study of CD8 T cells in ankylosing spondylitis. TCRdb called the 5' RACE reads again in MiXCR, with one record for every CDR3 protein. Seen here are 120,000 to 150,000 distinct CDR3 sequences, roughly 8% observed once, and the top ten hold approximately 7%. Source material: synovial fluid, either unsorted or a sorted T cell fraction (not recorded which). The receptor source for this set is a male donor with ankylosing spondylitis.

This clonotype showed up many times. The chain carries TRBV10-2 and TRBJ2-1, with 7 bases that match TRBD2. CDR1 and CDR2 (germline): WSHSY, SAAADI. The CDR3 totals 14 residues. The V gene end was trimmed by 4 bases and the J gene end by 4 bases; junction bases not matched to a gene: 4. CDR3 nucleotides: TGCGCCAGCAGTGTTGCGCGGGAGTACAATGAGCAGTTCTTC. This encodes CASSVAREYNEQFF.

The chain has TRBV5-1 and TRBJ2-5, with D possibly matching TRBD2 (6 bases). Germline loops: CDR1 SGHRS, CDR2 YFSETQ. V was clipped by 1 base and J by 2 bases, with 12 bases between them. This CDR3 is 15 amino acids long. DNA for the CDR3: TGCGCCAGCAGCTTGATGGGGGGAGGACAAGAGACCCAGTACTTC. Translated, it gives CASSLMGGGQETQYF. Complete variable domain (other parts from reference TRBV5-1 and TRBJ2-5): KAGVTQTPRYLIKTRGQQVTLSCSPISGHRSVSWYQQTPGQGLQFLFEYFSETQRNKGNFPGRFSGRQFSNSRSEMNVSTLELGDSALYLCASSLMGGGQETQYFGPGTRLLVL.

This chain links TRBV2 with TRBJ1-4; D not certain. The CDR3 is 18 amino acids. Germline lookup yields CDR1 SNHLY and CDR2 FYNNEI. Trimming removed 11 bases at V and 7 bases at J, with 32 bases between. CDR3 sequence reads: CAFMESADGGLMGEKLFF. In nucleotides, the CDR3 is TGTGCCTTCATGGAGTCGGCCGATGGAGGACTTATGGGTGAAAAACTGTTTTTT.

The chain couples TRBV9 to TRBJ2-4; D gene ambiguous. CDR1 SGDLS and CDR2 YYNGEE come from the germline V gene. The V end lost 4 bases, the J end lost 6 bases, and 17 bases lay between the germline ends. This CDR3 contains 15 residues. The CDR3 loop reads CASSPTERWSNIQYF. The CDR3 DNA sequence: TGTGCCAGCAGCCCAACTGAAAGGTGGTCAAACATTCAGTACTTC.

This clonotype was seen many times. The chain couples TRBV6-1 to TRBJ2-7; D tentatively fits TRBD1 or TRBD2 (5 bases each). CDR1 and CDR2 from the germline V gene are MNHNS and SASEGT. The CDR3 is 14 amino acids. Deletions cut 5 bases from V and 3 bases from J, with 14 bases between. CDR3: CASSHPGPGYEQYF. The CDR3 DNA sequence: TGTGCCAGCAGTCATCCGGGACCCGGCTACGAGCAGTACTTC.

This clonotype was counted ten times or more. The V gene is TRBV2, the J gene TRBJ2-2, with D unresolved. Germline values: CDR1 SNHLY, CDR2 FYNNEI. The CDR3 totals 13 residues. V was cut by 4 bases and J by 3 bases, with 6 bases left in between. For the CDR3, the DNA is TGTGCCAGCAGTGCACAGTACACCGGGGAGCTGTTTTTT. Amino acid sequence: CASSAQYTGELFF.

This clonotype was counted many times. The V gene is TRBV11-2, the J gene TRBJ1-1; D is undetermined. The V gene's germline CDR1 is SGHAT and CDR2 FQNNGV. The CDR3 extends over 14 amino acids. V was clipped by 8 bases and J by 1 base, with 14 bases between them. The CDR3 reads CASRLLPTNTEAFF. The CDR3 DNA is TGTGCCAGCCGACTATTACCAACGAACACTGAAGCTTTCTTT.

The table lists this clonotype with a few counts. The chain is built from TRBV11-2 and TRBJ2-1; weak D call: TRBD2 (6 bases). CDR3 length equals 17 residues. Trimming stripped 0 bases from V and 8 bases from J, with 20 bases between. Germline V gene data show CDR1 as SGHAT and CDR2 as FQNNGV. CDR3 residues: CASSLDPTGSVSDEQFF. The CDR3 nucleotides are TGTGCCAGCAGCTTAGACCCCACCGGGAGCGTCTCAGATGAGCAGTTCTTC.

This clonotype was observed a handful of times. The chain employs TRBV6-2 or TRBV6-3 and TRBJ2-1, with 7 positions matching TRBD2. CDR1 is MNHEY and CDR2 is SVGEGT in the germline V gene. The CDR3 extends over 15 amino acids. V shed 2 bases and J 3 bases; nucleotides not matched to a gene: 4. CDR3 protein: CASSYGAGVYNEQFF. The CDR3, as DNA: TGTGCCAGCAGTTACGGGGCGGGGGTCTACAATGAGCAGTTCTTC.

V is TRBV5-1 and J is TRBJ2-1, with TRBD1 identical over 10 bases. The ends lost 4 bases at V and 6 bases at J; junction bases unmatched: 7. Germline V gene data show CDR1 as SGHRS and CDR2 as YFSETQ. CDR3 length equals 15 residues. The chain's CDR3 is CASSIGTGAPNEQFF. For the CDR3, the DNA is TGCGCCAGCAGCATAGGGACAGGGGCACCCAATGAGCAGTTCTTC.

This clonotype was picked up a small number of times. This sequence joins TRBV4-2 and TRBJ2-1, with a tentative D call TRBD2 (6 bases). CDR3 length: 15 residues. Germline-derived CDR1 and CDR2 are LGHNA and YNFKEQ. Trimming pared 4 bases from V and 8 bases from J, leaving 18 bases between. The CDR3 protein is CASSRGVRDRDEQFF. For the CDR3, the DNA is TGTGCCAGCAGCCGCGGGGTGAGGGATCGGGATGAGCAGTTCTTC.

In its sample, this clonotype was seen many times. The chain joins TRBV6-5 to TRBJ1-4; no clear D. Germline CDR1 and CDR2: MNHEY and SVGAGI. The CDR3 consists of 16 residues. V lost 2 bases, J lost 0 bases, and 10 bases lay in between. This CDR3 is CASSYPDLATNEKLFF. The CDR3 nucleotides are TGTGCCAGCAGTTACCCCGACCTTGCAACTAATGAAAAACTGTTTTTT.

This clonotype came up many times. This chain joins TRBV9 and TRBJ1-2, with D hard to call. V lost 4 bases, J lost 2 bases, and 9 bases lay in between. The CDR3 runs to 13 residues. CDR1 SGDLS and CDR2 YYNGEE come from the germline V gene. The CDR3 here is CASSPDTNYGYTF. In DNA form, the CDR3 reads TGTGCCAGCAGCCCCGATACAAACTATGGCTACACCTTC.

The sample holds a few counts of this clonotype. V usage is TRBV20-1 and J usage is TRBJ2-7; the match to TRBD2 covers 7 bases. This CDR3 is 14 amino acids long. Germline V gives CDR1 DFQATT, CDR2 SNEGSKA (reference sequence). V lost 8 bases and J lost 5; bases outside the gene matches: 15. CDR3 sequence (DNA): TGCAGTACAAGGGGAAGCGGGGTTCTCGACGAGCAGTACTTC. Protein product: CSTRGSGVLDEQYF.

This clonotype was observed a few times. The V and J genes are TRBV20-1 and TRBJ2-7, with unresolved D. V lost 0 bases to trimming and J lost 0 bases, with 15 bases between them. The CDR3 totals 16 residues. Germline V gene sequence: CDR1 DFQATT, CDR2 SNEGSKA (reference sequence). The CDR3 reads CSAREWGTRNSYEQYF. The CDR3 bases are TGCAGTGCTAGAGAGTGGGGTACAAGGAACTCCTACGAGCAGTACTTC.

This clonotype appeared a few times. V and J are TRBV4-2 and TRBJ1-6; TRBD1 matches at 7 bases. Per germline, CDR1 LGHNA and CDR2 YNFKEQ. With 6 bases clipped from V and 7 bases from J, the junction kept 6 bases outside the gene matches. The CDR3 extends over 14 amino acids. CDR3 loop: CASRRDRANSPLHF. The CDR3 nucleotides read TGTGCCAGCAGGCGTGACAGGGCCAATTCACCCCTCCACTTT.

The sample holds many counts of this clonotype. The chain couples TRBV9 to TRBJ1-6; D is possibly TRBD1 (6 bases). Deletions cut 4 bases from V and 7 bases from J, with 12 bases between. The CDR3 is 14 amino acids. CDR1 is SGDLS, CDR2 YYNGEE, per germline. This chain's CDR3 is CASSQGIQNSPLHF. In DNA form, the CDR3 reads TGTGCCAGCAGCCAGGGGATACAGAATTCACCCCTCCACTTT. Complete variable domain (other parts from reference TRBV9 and TRBJ1-6): DSGVTQTPKHLITATGQRVTLRCSPRSGDLSVYWYQQSLDQGLQFLIQYYNGEERAKGNILERFSAQQFPDLHSELNLSSLELGDSALYFCASSQGIQNSPLHFGNGTRLTVT.